These 25 T cell receptor beta chains share one sample of origin, sequenced in a study of identical twins. TCRdb re-called the 5' RACE reads through MiXCR, storing one row per CDR3 protein. The top ten hold approximately 1.6% of the sample, which has hundreds of thousands of distinct CDR3 sequences, around 6.1% seen once. Sample: naive T cells sorted from blood. These receptor sequences come from a man between 18 and 35 years old in good health.

Turning to this clonotype: A read error may produce the germline difference seen at one junction end. The rearrangement links TRBV10-3 to TRBJ2-1; tentative D call: TRBD2 (7 bases). The CDR3 contains 12 residues. Germline CDR1 reads ENHRY; CDR2 reads SYGVKD. The CDR3 DNA reads as TGTGCCATCAGGGACAGCGGGAATGAGCTGTTCTTC. Its translation is CAIRDSGNELFF.

In its sample, this clonotype was seen many times. This chain connects TRBV29-1 to TRBJ2-2; D call uncertain. The CDR3 covers 14 residues. Trimming removed 5 bases at V and 5 bases at J, with 15 bases between. Per the germline V gene, CDR1 is SQVTM and CDR2 is ANQGSEA. The CDR3 DNA reads as TGCAGCGTTTGCCAGTCGCTGGGGACCGGGGAGCTGTTTTTT. Translation: CSVCQSLGTGELFF.

V is TRBV15 and J is TRBJ2-1, with a weak D call TRBD2 (6 bases). V was clipped by 0 bases and J by 5 bases, with 11 bases between them. CDR3 length: 15 amino acids. CDR1 and CDR2 from the germline V gene are LNHNV and YYDKDF (reference sequence). The DNA for the CDR3 is TGTGCCACCAGCAGAGAACTGAGACTAGACAATGAGCAGTTCTTC. Its translation is CATSRELRLDNEQFF.

This clonotype showed up just a few times. J is TRBJ2-2 and V is TRBV5-1; possible D gene TRBD1, 6 bases. The V gene lost 5 bases and the J gene lost 0 bases, with 11 bases spanning the gap. Germline V lookup: CDR1 SGHRS, CDR2 YFSETQ. The CDR3 length is 15 residues. The CDR3 sequence: CASSSKGANTGELFF. The CDR3 DNA is TGCGCCAGCAGTTCTAAGGGGGCGAACACCGGGGAGCTGTTTTTT. The entire variable domain, with the rest obtained from reference TRBV5-1 and TRBJ2-2, is as follows: KAGVTQTPRYLIKTRGQQVTLSCSPISGHRSVSWYQQTPGQGLQFLFEYFSETQRNKGNFPGRFSGRQFSNSRSEMNVSTLELGDSALYLCASSSKGANTGELFFGEGSRLTVL.

This clonotype was picked up a small number of times. This chain links TRBV3-1 with TRBJ1-1; D is perhaps TRBD1 (5 bases). This CDR3 is 15 amino acids long. V was cut by 1 base and J by 1 base, with 10 bases left in between. The V gene's germline CDR1 is LGHDT and CDR2 YNNKEL (reference sequence). The CDR3 region has the DNA TGTGCCAGCAGCCAAGCTGGGACCGAGAACACTGAAGCTTTCTTT. Translation gives CASSQAGTENTEAFF.

This sequence joins TRBV7-9 and TRBJ2-1, with a possible D match to TRBD1 (5 bases). Trimming stripped 6 bases from V and 5 bases from J, with 11 bases between. Germline V gene lookup returns CDR1 SEHNR and CDR2 FQNEAQ (reference sequence). The CDR3 runs 13 residues. CDR3 DNA: TGTGCCAGCAGGGCAGGGATTGACAATGAGCAGTTCTTC. This translates into CASRAGIDNEQFF.

The chain recombines TRBV12-3 or TRBV12-4 with TRBJ2-3, with 12 bases lining up with TRBD2. The V and J ends lost 5 bases and 0 bases, in that order; junction bases with no gene match: 12. CDR3 length: 19 residues. CDR3 DNA sequence: TGTGCCAGCAGTCCTCGGACTAGCGGGACCGAACCTAGCACAGATACGCAGTATTTT. Encoded protein: CASSPRTSGTEPSTDTQYF.

The sample holds many counts of this clonotype. This chain connects TRBV27 to TRBJ2-6; D gene uncertain. Trimming left V 5 bases short and J 0 bases short, with 20 bases between. The CDR3 loop spans 19 amino acids. The germline V gene encodes CDR1 MNHEY and CDR2 SMNVEV (reference sequence). The DNA for the CDR3 is TGTGCCAGCAGTCCTCGTGGTCCAGCCCAAAGCTCTGGGGCCAACGTCCTGACTTTC. Amino acids: CASSPRGPAQSSGANVLTF.

This clonotype was picked up many times. V gene TRBV3-1 combines with J gene TRBJ2-7; 7 positions agree with TRBD2. The CDR3 consists of 16 residues. In germline, CDR1 is LGHDT, CDR2 YNNKEL (reference sequence). Trimming at V came to 3 bases and at J to 1 base, leaving 9 bases not matched to a gene. The CDR3 bases are TGTGCCAGCAGCCAGGGACTACGTGGCCAATCCTACGAGCAGTACTTC. It encodes CASSQGLRGQSYEQYF.

In this sample, this clonotype turned up a few times. This chain connects TRBV7-2 to TRBJ2-3; D call uncertain. Germline V CDR1 and CDR2: SGHTA, FQGNSA. The CDR3 is 13 amino acids. With 1 base removed from V and 9 bases from J, the gap between germline ends came to 11 bases. CDR3 DNA: TGTGCCAGCAGCTTAGGCGAGGCAGCAACGCAGTATTTT. Its translation: CASSLGEAATQYF.

Ten or more counts support this clonotype. The V gene is TRBV2, the J gene TRBJ2-3, with D uncertain. Looked up from germline, CDR1 is SNHLY and CDR2 is FYNNEI. The CDR3 runs to 9 residues. The germline V and J ends were trimmed by 9 bases and 7 bases, with 5 bases remaining between them. The CDR3 nucleotides read TGTGCCAGTGGTTATACGCAGTATTTT. It specifies CASGYTQYF.

The chain couples TRBV7-9 to TRBJ2-1; no firm D call. Trimming cost V 5 bases and J 0 bases, with 14 bases left between them. The germline V gene has CDR1 SEHNR and CDR2 FQNEAQ (reference sequence). The CDR3 consists of 16 residues. The CDR3: CASSLQTPSSYNEQFF. CDR3 coding DNA: TGTGCCAGCAGCCTCCAGACTCCAAGCTCCTACAATGAGCAGTTCTTC.

This clonotype was seen repeatedly, ten times or more. This chain uses TRBV9 with TRBJ2-2; D is unresolved. CDR1 is SGDLS and CDR2 is YYNGEE in the germline V gene. V shed 0 bases and J shed 1 base, with 10 bases lying between them. CDR3 length: 16 amino acids. The CDR3 spells CASSVVEKGNTGELFF. Here the CDR3 DNA reads TGTGCCAGCAGCGTAGTGGAAAAGGGGAACACCGGGGAGCTGTTTTTT.

In this sample, this clonotype turned up many times. This chain connects TRBV28 to TRBJ2-1, with 8 bases lining up with TRBD2. The V segment lost 4 bases and the J segment 3 bases; nucleotides outside the gene matches: 5. Per the germline V gene, CDR1 is MDHEN and CDR2 is SYDVKM. CDR3 size: 15 residues. The CDR3 protein is CASSSPGTSYNEQFF. CDR3 nucleotides: TGTGCCAGCAGTTCCCCCGGGACTAGCTACAATGAGCAGTTCTTC.

This clonotype was counted at least ten times. The chain links TRBV5-1 to TRBJ1-6; D gene unclear. Germline V gene data show CDR1 as SGHRS and CDR2 as YFSETQ. The CDR3 spans 15 residues. V was pared by 0 bases and J by 6 bases, with 10 bases between. The CDR3 reads CASSLAREINSPLHF. CDR3 coding DNA: TGCGCCAGCAGCTTGGCAAGGGAGATTAATTCACCCCTCCACTTT.

This clonotype was recorded a few times. This sequence joins TRBV15 and TRBJ1-5; D is ambiguous. Germline V gene sequence: CDR1 LNHNV, CDR2 YYDKDF (reference sequence). Trimming removed 4 bases from V and 0 bases from J, with 13 bases in between. This CDR3 spans 16 amino acids. CDR3 residues: CATSNPGQPSNQPQHF. The CDR3 nucleotides read TGTGCCACCAGCAATCCTGGTCAGCCTAGCAATCAGCCCCAGCATTTT. The variable domain in full, with the rest retrieved from reference TRBV15 and TRBJ1-5, is DAMVIQNPRYQVTQFGKPVTLSCSQTLNHNVMYWYQQKSSQAPKLLFHYYDKDFNNEADTPDNFQSRRPNTSFCFLDIRSPGLGDTAMYLCATSNPGQPSNQPQHFGDGTRLSIL.

This clonotype was picked up many times. The CDR3 DNA follows: TGCGCCAGCAAACCTACTAGCGGCACGGGGGATGAGCAGTTCTTC. Its translation is CASKPTSGTGDEQFF. The chain combines TRBV4-3 with TRBJ2-1; TRBD2 aligns across 8 bases. Germline V lookup: CDR1 LGHNA, CDR2 YSLEER. The V segment lost 7 bases and the J segment 8 bases; nucleotides outside the gene matches: 13. The CDR3 extends over 15 amino acids.

In its sample, this clonotype was seen many times. The gene calls are TRBV24-1 and TRBJ2-1, with D tentatively TRBD1 (6 bases). V lost 1 base and J 3 bases, leaving 9 bases between the germline ends. CDR1 is KGHDR, CDR2 SFDVKD, per germline. This CDR3 has 15 amino acids. The CDR3 is CATSDFKDSYNEQFF. CDR3 sequence (DNA): TGTGCCACCAGTGATTTCAAGGACAGCTACAATGAGCAGTTCTTC.

This clonotype was seen ten or more times. The CDR3 nucleotides read TGTGCCAGCCCCCAGGGGGTAGCGGGAGTTACCGGGGAGCTGTTTTTT. It specifies CASPQGVAGVTGELFF. The V call is TRBV21-1, the J call TRBJ2-2; the D segment call TRBD2 is taken from the table without a DNA check. TRBV21-1 is a pseudogene segment. CDR3 size: 16 residues.

This clonotype was detected ten times or more. The J gene is TRBJ2-7, the V gene TRBV4-3; D might be TRBD1 (5 bases). The CDR3 sequence is 15 residues long. Trimming stripped 0 bases from V and 5 bases from J, with 14 bases between. From germline, CDR1 is LGHNA and CDR2 YSLEER. The CDR3 reads CASSQESTGPNEQYF. The CDR3 DNA follows: TGCGCCAGCAGCCAAGAATCCACAGGACCTAACGAGCAGTACTTC.

V gene TRBV5-1 combines with J gene TRBJ1-6; 7 nucleotides line up with TRBD1. Germline lookup yields CDR1 SGHRS and CDR2 YFSETQ. V was pared by 5 bases and J by 3 bases, with 14 bases of the junction left unmatched. This CDR3 has 18 amino acids. The CDR3 DNA follows: TGCGCCAGCAGGGAGACAGGGTGGGATTTCGTCTATAATTCACCCCTCCACTTT. It is translated as CASRETGWDFVYNSPLHF. The variable domain in full, completed from reference TRBV5-1 and TRBJ1-6, reads KAGVTQTPRYLIKTRGQQVTLSCSPISGHRSVSWYQQTPGQGLQFLFEYFSETQRNKGNFPGRFSGRQFSNSRSEMNVSTLELGDSALYLCASRETGWDFVYNSPLHFGNGTRLTVT.

The genes are TRBV29-1 and TRBJ2-3; 10 positions agree with TRBD2. Germline V gene lookup returns CDR1 SQVTM and CDR2 ANQGSEA. The CDR3 runs 14 residues. The trim removed 4 bases at V and 8 bases at J, leaving 9 bases unmatched. The CDR3 sequence is CSVGPAGGRSTQYF. CDR3 DNA sequence: TGCAGCGTTGGGCCAGCGGGAGGGCGGAGTACGCAGTATTTT.

This clonotype occurred many times. This sequence joins TRBV9 and TRBJ2-1, with TRBD1 matching 8 bases. The CDR3 is 16 residues long. The germline CDR1 and CDR2 sequences are SGDLS and YYNGEE. Trimming at V came to 0 bases and at J to 7 bases, leaving 9 bases not matched to a gene. In DNA form, the CDR3 reads TGTGCCAGCAGCGTAGTCCCAAGGACAGGGAGGAATGAGCAGTTCTTC. Translating it yields CASSVVPRTGRNEQFF.

The chain uses TRBV24-1 and TRBJ2-5; D remains ambiguous. The CDR3 is 12 amino acids. Trimming took 4 bases from V and 6 from J, leaving 8 bases between them. Germline V gives CDR1 KGHDR, CDR2 SFDVKD. CDR3 in amino acids: CATSDYLKTQYF. For the CDR3, the DNA is TGTGCCACCAGTGACTACCTAAAGACCCAGTACTTC.

The V and J genes are TRBV10-3 and TRBJ2-7; 7 bases fit TRBD2. The CDR3 is 14 residues long. CDR1 is ENHRY and CDR2 is SYGVKD in the germline V gene. V gave up 3 bases and J gave up 3 bases; unmatched junction bases: 5. DNA of the CDR3: TGTGCCATCAGTGAATGGGAGGGAGGCTACGAGCAGTACTTC. Encoded protein: CAISEWEGGYEQYF.